This entry concerns a single T cell receptor beta chain. Study processing details: Reference gene primer amplification yielded estimated nucleated cell counts. Sequencing used immunoSEQ multiplex PCR; TCRdb keeps in-frame clones, though not all of them. That table furnishes V, J and clone size, whereas the DNA furnished D and trimming. This sample has under 300,000 clones, with 85% to 90% found just once. The V and J ends lost 1 base and 1 base respectively, with 10 bases between them. The CDR3 is made up of 14 amino acids. Per germline, CDR1 SQVTM and CDR2 ANQGSEA. This sample was included in a study of blood T cell repertoires in COVID-19. Study-level background: Sample material is recorded as cDNA or gDNA derived from T cells, B-cell-depleted T cells, or PBMCs.

The source is a woman in her sixties or seventies with COVID-19, enrolled during active disease. Material: peripheral blood. The chain joins TRBV29-1 to TRBJ1-1; D remains ambiguous. The DNA of the CDR3 is TGCAGCGTTGAAGTTAACAGAAGGAACACTGAAGCTTTCTTT. It encodes CSVEVNRRNTEAFF. Full variable domain (rest looked up from reference TRBV29-1 and TRBJ1-1): SAVISQKPSRDICQRGTSLTIQCQVDSQVTMMFWYRQQPGQSLTLIATANQGSEATYESGFVIDKFPISRPNLTFSTLTVSNMSPEDSSIYLCSVEVNRRNTEAFFGQGTRLTVV.